One and the same sample provided the 19 T cell receptor beta chains below, sequenced in a study of T-cell memory formation after mild COVID-19. Each CDR3 protein is one row after TCRdb ran MiXCR on the 5' RACE reads. The sample lists 150,000 to 200,000 distinct CDR3 sequences; 20% to 25% were seen once. Sequenced: PBMCs or a T cell subset sorted from them (not recorded which). The origin of the receptors is an adult woman who had mild COVID-19 (a few samples of this study predate the infection). Cell type and time point are not known.

Only a few counts were recorded for this clonotype. This sequence joins TRBV9 and TRBJ2-1; 12 nucleotides match TRBD2. The CDR3 is made up of 17 amino acids. The junction had 9 bases not matched to a gene; V was cut back by 4 bases and J by 4 bases. Germline V gene data show CDR1 as SGDLS and CDR2 as YYNGEE. The CDR3 is CASSSPTSGGKYNEQFF. Written as DNA, the CDR3 is TGTGCCAGCAGCTCTCCGACTAGCGGGGGTAAATACAATGAGCAGTTCTTC.

This clonotype was seen more than once but under ten times. The chain couples TRBV5-1 to TRBJ2-1, with D uncertain. Per germline, CDR1 SGHRS and CDR2 YFSETQ. V was shortened by 0 bases and J by 8 bases, with 15 bases between the two germline ends. The CDR3 spans 15 residues. CDR3: CASSLEISGQDEQFF. CDR3 nucleotides: TGCGCCAGCAGCTTGGAAATATCGGGTCAGGATGAGCAGTTCTTC.

This clonotype was seen a few times. The chain has TRBV15 and TRBJ2-7, with 7 bases identical to TRBD2. The V gene end was trimmed by 2 bases and the J gene end by 0 bases; junction bases not matched to a gene: 4. Per germline, CDR1 LNHNV and CDR2 YYDKDF (reference sequence). This CDR3 contains 15 residues. Written as DNA, the CDR3 is TGTGCCACCAGCAGACCCTGGACTAGCTCCTACGAGCAGTACTTC. This sequence encodes CATSRPWTSSYEQYF.

This sequence joins TRBV7-8 and TRBJ2-7; unclear D gene. Trimming took 5 bases from V and 7 from J, leaving 18 bases between them. The CDR3 is made up of 14 amino acids. CDR1 and CDR2 from the germline V gene are SGHVS and FQNEAQ. The DNA of the CDR3 is TGTGCCAGCAGCCTATCTCGAGCCCCGAGGGAGCAGTACTTC. As protein: CASSLSRAPREQYF.

This sequence joins TRBV7-3 and TRBJ2-3; no firm D call. Germline V CDR1 and CDR2: SGHTA, FQGTGA. V was shortened by 3 bases and J by 0 bases, with 10 bases between the two germline ends. This CDR3 spans 15 amino acids. CDR3 amino acids: CASSLSITSTDTQYF. The DNA of the CDR3 is TGTGCCAGCAGCTTGTCCATCACTAGCACAGATACGCAGTATTTT.

V is TRBV15 and J is TRBJ2-2; D gene uncertain. This CDR3 has 16 residues. CDR1 is LNHNV, CDR2 YYDKDF, per germline (reference sequence). The V end lost 0 bases, the J end lost 4 bases, and 12 bases lay between the germline ends. CDR3 region: CATSREMGGPTGELFF. In nucleotides, the CDR3 is TGTGCCACCAGCAGAGAGATGGGTGGGCCCACCGGGGAGCTGTTTTTT.

This clonotype was seen only a few times. The genes are TRBV9 and TRBJ1-1; 7 bases are shared with TRBD1. The CDR3 spans 16 residues. Germline V gives CDR1 SGDLS, CDR2 YYNGEE. V gave up 3 bases and J gave up 1 base; unmatched junction bases: 9. The CDR3 sequence: CASSARGTATNTEAFF. In nucleotides, the CDR3 is TGTGCCAGCAGCGCGAGAGGGACAGCCACGAACACTGAAGCTTTCTTT.

This clonotype occurred many times. The chain combines TRBV9 with TRBJ2-7, with 12 nucleotides matching TRBD2. This CDR3 has 14 residues. In germline, CDR1 is SGDLS, CDR2 YYNGEE. V gave up 4 bases and J gave up 2 bases; unmatched junction bases: 1. CDR3 nucleotide sequence: TGTGCCAGCAGCCCTAGCGGGAGGGCCTACGAGCAGTACTTC. Residues: CASSPSGRAYEQYF.

The J gene is TRBJ1-5, the V gene TRBV20-1; 9 nucleotides align to TRBD1. The CDR3 contains 14 residues. V was clipped by 2 bases and J by 6 bases; unmatched bases: 5. The germline gives CDR1 DFQATT, CDR2 SNEGSKA (reference sequence). In DNA, the CDR3 is TGCAGTGCTAGAATTACAGGGGGCAGTCAGCCCCAGCATTTT. The encoded protein is CSARITGGSQPQHF.

In its sample, this clonotype was seen a few times. CDR3 sequence reads: CASCLERDPATGYTF. CDR3 in DNA: TGTGCCAGTTGTTTAGAGCGGGACCCGGCGACTGGCTACACCTTC. V and J are TRBV2 and TRBJ1-2, with a tentative D call TRBD1 (5 bases). Between the trimmed V and J ends, which lost 9 bases and 7 bases, there was a span of 24 bases. Germline V CDR1 and CDR2: SNHLY, FYNNEI. CDR3 size: 15 residues.

In DNA, the CDR3 is TGTGCCATCAGTGAGGACAGGGTCGCGATGGAGACCCAGTACTTC. It yields the protein CAISEDRVAMETQYF. The J gene is TRBJ2-5, the V gene TRBV10-3; 7 nucleotides line up with TRBD1. The CDR3 has 15 amino acids. Germline assignment: CDR1 ENHRY and CDR2 SYGVKD. V trimming: 2 bases; J trimming: 5 bases; junction bases outside the gene matches: 8.

V usage is TRBV7-8 and J usage is TRBJ1-1; TRBD1 might be the D (6 bases). CDR3 length: 16 residues. Germline values: CDR1 SGHVS, CDR2 FQNEAQ. V was shortened by 5 bases and J by 7 bases, with 23 bases between the two germline ends. The CDR3 nucleotides are TGTGCCAGCAGCATCGACCCCGAGGCCAGGGACAATGAAGCTTTCTTT. This sequence encodes CASSIDPEARDNEAFF.

In this sample, this clonotype turned up a few times. V gene TRBV29-1 combines with J gene TRBJ2-7; D is tentatively TRBD1 or TRBD2 (6 bases each). CDR1 is SQVTM, CDR2 ANQGSEA, per germline. V shed 3 bases and J shed 0 bases, with 9 bases lying between them. The CDR3 is 13 residues long. The CDR3 here is CSVERGDSYEQYF. The CDR3 region has the DNA TGCAGCGTTGAGAGGGGGGACTCCTACGAGCAGTACTTC.

This clonotype was detected only a few times. V gene TRBV6-5 combines with J gene TRBJ1-2, with 7 bases matching TRBD1. This CDR3 has 17 amino acids. Trimming cost V 4 bases and J 4 bases; bases outside gene matches: 15. The V gene's germline CDR1 is MNHEY and CDR2 SVGAGI. In DNA form, the CDR3 reads TGTGCCAGCAGTTCCTCCCGGGACAGCGTATTTGTCTATGGCTACACCTTC. Its translation is CASSSSRDSVFVYGYTF.

This clonotype was seen a few times. The rearrangement links TRBV7-2 to TRBJ1-5; 8 nucleotides line up with TRBD1. CDR3 length: 16 residues. Germline assignment: CDR1 SGHTA and CDR2 FQGNSA. J gave up 3 bases and V 1 base, and 5 bases lay outside the gene matches. The CDR3 loop reads CASSLDRDRHNQPQHF. The DNA of the CDR3 is TGTGCCAGCAGCTTAGACCGGGACAGGCACAATCAGCCCCAGCATTTT.

The J gene is TRBJ2-1, the V gene TRBV7-9; TRBD1 aligns across 9 bases. The CDR3 spans 14 residues. V was clipped by 5 bases and J by 8 bases; unmatched bases: 7. CDR1 is SEHNR, CDR2 FQNEAQ, per germline (reference sequence). The CDR3 coding sequence is TGTGCCAGCAGCCCCGGGACAGGGCAGCATGAGCAGTTCTTC. It encodes CASSPGTGQHEQFF.

The chain uses TRBV5-1 and TRBJ2-7; the match to TRBD1 covers 7 bases. The trim removed 2 bases at V and 0 bases at J, leaving 2 bases unmatched. The CDR3 consists of 14 residues. Germline V gene lookup returns CDR1 SGHRS and CDR2 YFSETQ. CDR3 residues: CASSFTGVSYEQYF. In DNA form, the CDR3 reads TGCGCCAGCAGCTTCACAGGGGTCTCCTACGAGCAGTACTTC.

This clonotype was recorded a few times. This chain joins TRBV4-1 and TRBJ1-1; a weak D match, TRBD1 (6 bases). Trimming left V 1 base short and J 5 bases short, with 17 bases between. The CDR3 totals 16 residues. Per the germline V gene, CDR1 is MGHRA and CDR2 is YSYEKL. In DNA, the CDR3 is TGCGCCAGCAGCCAAGGTGGCGGGGGCTTGGATACTGAAGCTTTCTTT. It yields the protein CASSQGGGGLDTEAFF.

A word on this clonotype: The DNA is left out, because the CDR3 cannot be placed on it with certainty; the CDR3 is given as TCRdb lists it. The chain combines TRBV21-1 with TRBJ1-4. TRBV21-1 is classified as a pseudogene. Ends included, the CDR3 has 16 residues. The CDR3 sequence is CASSKEKVGLMKNCFF.